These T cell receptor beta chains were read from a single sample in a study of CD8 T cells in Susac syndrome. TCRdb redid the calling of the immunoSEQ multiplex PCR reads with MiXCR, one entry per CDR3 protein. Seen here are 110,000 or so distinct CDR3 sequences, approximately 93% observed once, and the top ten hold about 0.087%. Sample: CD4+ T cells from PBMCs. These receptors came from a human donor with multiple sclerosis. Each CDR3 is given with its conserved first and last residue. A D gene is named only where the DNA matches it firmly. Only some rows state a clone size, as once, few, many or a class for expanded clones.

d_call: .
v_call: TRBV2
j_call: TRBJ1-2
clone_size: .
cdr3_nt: TGTGCCAGCGGCTCCGGGTATGGCTACACCTTC
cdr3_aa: CASGSGYGYTF

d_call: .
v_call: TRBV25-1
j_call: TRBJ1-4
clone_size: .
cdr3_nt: TGTGCCAGCAGTCCCTGGAAAGGGAATGATGAAAAACTGTTTTTT
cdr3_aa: CASSPWKGNDEKLFF

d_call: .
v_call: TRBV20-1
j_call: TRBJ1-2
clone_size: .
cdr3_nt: TGCAGTGCAGAGAAAAAGGGTGGCTACACCTTC
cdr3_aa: CSAEKKGGYTF

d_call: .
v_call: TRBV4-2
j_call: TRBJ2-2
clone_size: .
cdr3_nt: TGTGCCAGCAGTCTACTCTCGGATTTTAAGGACACCGGGGAGCTGTTTTTT
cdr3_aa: CASSLLSDFKDTGELFF

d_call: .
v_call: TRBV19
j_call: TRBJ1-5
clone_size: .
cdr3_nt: TGTGCCAGTAGTGATCGGGGGAATAGCAATCAGCCCCAGCATTTT
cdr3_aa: CASSDRGNSNQPQHF

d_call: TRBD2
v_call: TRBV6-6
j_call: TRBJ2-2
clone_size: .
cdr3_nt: TGTGCCAGCACCCTGGGGGGGATCACCGGGGAGCTGTTTTTT
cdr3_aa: CASTLGGITGELFF

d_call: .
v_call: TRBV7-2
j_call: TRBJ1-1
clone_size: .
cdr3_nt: TGTGCCAGCAGCTTAGGCGCTAACGAGAATGAAGCTTTCTTT
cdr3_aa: CASSLGANENEAFF

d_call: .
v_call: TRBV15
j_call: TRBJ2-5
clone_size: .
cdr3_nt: TGTGCCAGCACCCAGGGCGCCGGCGAGACCCAGTACTTC
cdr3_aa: CASTQGAGETQYF

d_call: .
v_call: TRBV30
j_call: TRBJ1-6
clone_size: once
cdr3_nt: TGTGCCTGGGAACTTAGTCTTAATTCACCCCTCCACTTT
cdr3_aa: CAWELSLNSPLHF

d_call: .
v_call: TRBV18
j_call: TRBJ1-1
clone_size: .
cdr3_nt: TGTGCCAGCTCACCAGTGACAGAGAGGTACACTGAAGCTTTCTTT
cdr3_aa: CASSPVTERYTEAFF

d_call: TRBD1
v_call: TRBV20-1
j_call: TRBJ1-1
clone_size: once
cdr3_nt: TGCAGTGCTAGCAGGGGGTCTGAAGCTTTCTTT
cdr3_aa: CSASRGSEAFF

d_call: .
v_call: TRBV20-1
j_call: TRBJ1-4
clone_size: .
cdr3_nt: TGCAGTGCGCCCCTTACGACGGATAATGAAAAACTGTTTTTT
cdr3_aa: CSAPLTTDNEKLFF

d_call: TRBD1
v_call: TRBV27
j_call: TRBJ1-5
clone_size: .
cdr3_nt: TGTGCCAGCAGTTTAGGTACAGGGGGCGGTGGCAATCAGCCCCAGCATTTT
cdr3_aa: CASSLGTGGGGNQPQHF

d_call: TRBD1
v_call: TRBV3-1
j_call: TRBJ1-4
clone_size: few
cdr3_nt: TGTGCCAGCAGTTCGGGACAGGGAGGTGAAAAACTGTTTTTT
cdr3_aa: CASSSGQGGEKLFF

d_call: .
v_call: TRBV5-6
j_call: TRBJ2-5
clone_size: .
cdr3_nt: TGTGCCAGCAGCTTGCCGTCCCAAGAGACCCAGTACTTC
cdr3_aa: CASSLPSQETQYF

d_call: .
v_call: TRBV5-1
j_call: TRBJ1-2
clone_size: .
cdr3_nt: TGCGCCAGCAGCTTGGAATCAGGGAGGACTGGCTACACCTTC
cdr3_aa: CASSLESGRTGYTF

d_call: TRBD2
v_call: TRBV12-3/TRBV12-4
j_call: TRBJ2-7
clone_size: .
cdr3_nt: TGTGCCAGCAGTCCTAGCGGGGGGGCGAATGAGCAGTACTTC
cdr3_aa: CASSPSGGANEQYF

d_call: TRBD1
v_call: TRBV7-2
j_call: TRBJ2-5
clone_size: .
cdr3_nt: TGTGCCAGCAGCCGGGACAGGGGGGCAGAGACCCAGTACTTC
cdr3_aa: CASSRDRGAETQYF

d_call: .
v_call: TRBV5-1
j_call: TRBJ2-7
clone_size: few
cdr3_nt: TGCGCCAGCAGCCAGCTTCATACATCCTACGAGCAGTACTTC
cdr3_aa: CASSQLHTSYEQYF

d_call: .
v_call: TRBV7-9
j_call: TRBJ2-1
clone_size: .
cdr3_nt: TGTGCCAGCAGCTTAGGGGGCGGGTTTTGGGATGAGCAGTTCTTC
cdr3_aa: CASSLGGGFWDEQFF

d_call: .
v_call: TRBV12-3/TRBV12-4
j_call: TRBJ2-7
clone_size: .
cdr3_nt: TGTGCCAGCAGTTCCCAGCGGGCGGTGTACTTC
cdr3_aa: CASSSQRAVYF